Below, 3 T cell receptor beta chains from the same sample are listed, as sequenced in a study of blood T cell repertoires in COVID-19. Using immunoSEQ multiplex PCR, the repertoire was profiled, and TCRdb retains in-frame clones only, with some absent. This table holds hundreds of thousands of clones, about four fifths found once. Sequencing used peripheral blood. Receptors originate from a woman older than 75 with acute or convalescent COVID-19.

The rearrangement joins TRBV9 to TRBJ2-5, with D maybe TRBD2 (5 bases). Germline V gene sequence: CDR1 SGDLS, CDR2 YYNGEE. V was shortened by 3 bases and J by 4 bases, with 7 bases between the two germline ends. The CDR3 totals 12 residues. CDR3 sequence (DNA): TGTGCCAGCAGCGAACTAGGAGAGACCCAGTACTTC. It encodes CASSELGETQYF.

The V call is TRBV11-2, the J call TRBJ1-3; D not resolved. Trimming removed 5 bases from V and 0 bases from J, with 11 bases in between. The CDR3 totals 15 residues. CDR1 is SGHAT and CDR2 is FQNNGV in the germline V gene. The CDR3 DNA reads as TGTGCCAGCAGCGAAACATGGAGCTCTGGAAACACCATATATTTT. Translating it yields CASSETWSSGNTIYF.

The V and J genes are TRBV2 and TRBJ2-1, with TRBD1 as a possible D gene (5 bases). Germline assignment: CDR1 SNHLY and CDR2 FYNNEI. The CDR3 is made up of 13 amino acids. Trimming stripped 5 bases from V and 4 bases from J, with 9 bases between. For the CDR3, the DNA is TGTGCCAGCAGTTATAGACAGTACAATGAGCAGTTCTTC. Residues: CASSYRQYNEQFF.